The 21 T cell receptor beta chains in this list originate from one sample, sequenced in a study of regulatory and conventional T cells in RAG deficiency. Clones were read by immunoSEQ multiplex PCR, and TCRdb kept only the in-frame ones, dropping some. The data contain 9,500 to 15,000 clones, approximately 93% of them singletons. Blood CD4+ CD25-high CD127-low regulatory T cells supplied the genomic DNA template. These data were also filed under a second study, of regulatory T cells. That source adds: The PCR used 52 TRBV and 13 TRBJ primers.

Sequencing input: CD127- CD25+ CD4+ Tregs sorted from blood. All receptors derive from a human donor in good health.

The chain joins TRBV5-6 to TRBJ2-2; TRBD1 aligns across 11 bases. The CDR3 totals 16 residues. The germline V gene encodes CDR1 SGHDT and CDR2 YYEEEE. After removal of 6 bases from V and 6 bases from J, the junction contained 10 bases not matched to a gene. CDR3 nucleotides: TGTGCCAGCACCTTCGGGGACAGGGGGTTTTCCGGGGAGCTGTTTTTT. Encoded protein: CASTFGDRGFSGELFF. Looking up the rest from reference TRBV5-6 and TRBJ2-2 gives the full variable domain: DAGVTQSPTHLIKTRGQQVTLRCSPKSGHDTVSWYQQALGQGPQFIFQYYEEEERQRGNFPDRFSGHQFPNYSSELNVNALLLGDSALYLCASTFGDRGFSGELFFGEGSRLTVL.

This chain links TRBV7-6 with TRBJ2-2; 7 bases match TRBD1. Germline assignment: CDR1 SGHVS and CDR2 FNYEAQ. This CDR3 has 17 amino acids. The trim removed 5 bases at V and 0 bases at J, leaving 9 bases unmatched. CDR3 coding DNA: TGTGCCAGCAGCCCTAGACAGGGTACAACGAACACCGGGGAGCTGTTTTTT. Protein sequence: CASSPRQGTTNTGELFF.

The chain recombines TRBV15 with TRBJ2-1; possible D gene TRBD1, 5 bases. Germline V lookup: CDR1 LNHNV, CDR2 YYDKDF (reference sequence). The CDR3 has 16 amino acids. V dropped 2 bases and J dropped 5 bases, with 16 bases sitting between them. DNA of the CDR3: TGTGCCACCAGCAGATTGGGTAGGGGCATCAACAATGAGCAGTTCTTC. It translates to CATSRLGRGINNEQFF.

Concerning this clone: The junction does not match germline at one end; this may be a read error. Other DNA sequences of this sample code for an identical CDR3. This rearrangement joins TRBV15 to TRBJ1-6; a possible D gene is TRBD1 (6 bases). This CDR3 is 14 amino acids long. The germline gives CDR1 LNHNV, CDR2 YYDKDF (reference sequence). The CDR3 is CATSRRTANSPLHF. CDR3 coding DNA: TGTGCCACCAGCAGAAGGACAGCCAATTCCCCCCTCCACTTT.

The chain is built from TRBV7-2 and TRBJ2-7; 8 bases align to TRBD2. Germline-derived CDR1 and CDR2 are SGHTA and FQGNSA. Trimming removed 5 bases from V and 7 bases from J; junction bases left unmatched: 13. The CDR3 is made up of 15 amino acids. CDR3 residues: CASSLTGTSGLEQYF. DNA of the CDR3: TGTGCCAGCAGCCTCACCGGGACTAGTGGGTTAGAGCAGTACTTC.

CDR3 coding DNA: TGTGCCAGCAGTTACCCCACGGGTACTGAAGCTTTCTTT. Protein: CASSYPTGTEAFF. The V and J genes are TRBV6-5 and TRBJ1-1; D gene uncertain. CDR1 and CDR2 (germline): MNHEY, SVGAGI. The CDR3 runs to 13 residues. Trimming took 2 bases from V and 5 from J, leaving 9 bases between them.

The chain recombines TRBV21-1 with TRBJ1-1; the table's D call TRBD1 went unverified against the DNA. TRBV21-1 is deemed a pseudogene. The CDR3 spans 16 residues. The CDR3 loop is CASSKGVRGKNTEAFF. Written as DNA, the CDR3 is TGTGCCAGCAGCAAAGGAGTCAGGGGCAAGAACACTGAAGCTTTCTTT.

The chain joins TRBV11-2 to TRBJ2-7; 7 nucleotides line up with TRBD1. The length of the CDR3 is 13 residues. Germline lookup yields CDR1 SGHAT and CDR2 FQNNGV. With 5 bases clipped from V and 9 bases from J, the junction kept 10 bases outside the gene matches. In DNA, the CDR3 is TGTGCCAGCAGCCTACCACAGGGGTCTGCGCAGTACTTC. Its translation: CASSLPQGSAQYF.

V is TRBV5-1 and J is TRBJ2-5; 7 nucleotides match TRBD2. V trimming: 3 bases; J trimming: 2 bases; junction bases outside the gene matches: 10. CDR1 and CDR2 from the germline V gene are SGHRS and YFSETQ. This CDR3 is 16 amino acids long. The DNA of the CDR3 is TGCGCCAGCAGCTACGGGGGGAACCCCCTACAAGAGACCCAGTACTTC. Protein sequence: CASSYGGNPLQETQYF.

The chain combines TRBV19 with TRBJ1-2; a possible D gene is TRBD1 (6 bases). CDR3 size: 14 residues. Germline V gene lookup returns CDR1 LNHDA and CDR2 SQIVND (reference sequence). V lost 7 bases, J lost 8 bases, and 20 bases lay in between. The CDR3 spells CASTPDQGHGGYTF. Written as DNA, the CDR3 is TGTGCCAGTACCCCGGACCAGGGGCACGGGGGCTACACCTTC.

In its sample, this clone was seen once. The chain couples TRBV10-3 to TRBJ2-1; 7 positions match TRBD2. Unmatched junction bases numbered 3, after V lost 4 bases and J lost 0 bases. Germline values: CDR1 ENHRY, CDR2 SYGVKD. The CDR3 has 15 amino acids. CDR3 region: CAISGEGSSYNEQFF. CDR3 coding DNA: TGTGCCATCAGTGGGGAGGGGAGCTCCTACAATGAGCAGTTCTTC.

This clone was detected once. The gene calls are TRBV7-9 and TRBJ1-3; 8 bases agree with TRBD1. This CDR3 contains 14 residues. Germline CDR1 SEHNR, CDR2 FQNEAQ (reference sequence). V shed 5 bases and J 4 bases; nucleotides not matched to a gene: 4. CDR3 nucleotide sequence: TGTGCCAGCAGCAGGGGACAGGTGGGAAACACCATATATTTT. Translating gives CASSRGQVGNTIYF.

The chain recombines TRBV11-1 with TRBJ1-1, with 11 bases matching TRBD1. The V gene's germline CDR1 is SGHAT and CDR2 FQDESV (reference sequence). The CDR3 loop spans 16 amino acids. Trimming removed 4 bases from V and 7 bases from J; junction bases left unmatched: 11. CDR3 region: CASSSRDRGYNSEAFF. CDR3 DNA: TGTGCCAGCAGCTCCCGGGACAGGGGGTATAATAGTGAAGCTTTCTTT.

The CDR3 spells CASSEGARRTDTQYF. CDR3 coding DNA: TGCGCCAGCAGTGAGGGGGCCAGACGCACAGATACGCAGTATTTT. The rearrangement uses TRBV10-1 and TRBJ2-3, with D possibly TRBD1 on 5 matching bases. This CDR3 contains 15 residues. CDR1 and CDR2 (germline): WNHNN, SYGVQD (reference sequence). The V end was cut by 2 bases, the J end by 1 base, with 10 bases between.

The chain carries TRBV7-2 and TRBJ1-5, with D maybe TRBD1 (6 bases). V was cut by 0 bases and J by 7 bases, with 13 bases left in between. CDR1 is SGHTA, CDR2 FQGNSA, per germline. This CDR3 has 15 amino acids. For the CDR3, the DNA is TGTGCCAGCAGCTTAGCAGCAGGGGCAGGGCAGCCCCAGCATTTT. This sequence encodes CASSLAAGAGQPQHF. The full variable domain, its missing parts supplied by reference TRBV7-2 and TRBJ1-5, is GAGVSQSPSNKVTEKGKDVELRCDPISGHTALYWYRQSLGQGLEFLIYFQGNSAPDKSGLPSDRFSAERTGGSVSTLTIQRTQQEDSAVYLCASSLAAGAGQPQHFGDGTRLSIL.

The rearrangement links TRBV5-1 to TRBJ2-7, with D possibly being TRBD1 (6 bases). Trimming removed 4 bases from V and 6 bases from J, with 17 bases in between. This CDR3 region has 14 residues. CDR1 and CDR2 from the germline V gene are SGHRS and YFSETQ. As DNA, the CDR3 is TGCGCCAGCAGCCGGTCCCGACAGGTCGGCGAGCAGTACTTC. It codes for CASSRSRQVGEQYF.

J is TRBJ2-3 and V is TRBV9; D remains ambiguous. The length of the CDR3 is 13 residues. The germline V and J ends were trimmed by 3 bases and 6 bases, with 11 bases remaining between them. Germline V gene sequence: CDR1 SGDLS, CDR2 YYNGEE. CDR3 coding DNA: TGTGCCAGCAGCGCCCACCCTGAGGATACGCAGTATTTT. This encodes CASSAHPEDTQYF.

The chain uses TRBV5-1 and TRBJ1-1; 10 positions match TRBD1. This CDR3 region has 15 residues. The V and J ends lost 4 bases and 1 base, in that order; junction bases with no gene match: 4. Per the germline V gene, CDR1 is SGHRS and CDR2 is YFSETQ. The CDR3 bases are TGCGCCAGCAGCCCGGACAGGGGGTGGAACACTGAAGCTTTCTTT. As protein: CASSPDRGWNTEAFF.

V usage is TRBV5-6 and J usage is TRBJ2-5, with D perhaps being TRBD1 or TRBD2 (5 bases each). The DNA end favors TRBJ2-7, so the J call may be wrong. Per the germline V gene, CDR1 is SGHDT and CDR2 is YYEEEE. CDR3 length: 14 residues. Here the CDR3 reads CASSLAGGSYEQYF. The CDR3 nucleotides read TGTGCCAGCAGCTTGGCTGGGGGCTCCTACGAGCAGTACTTC.

The chain joins TRBV2 to TRBJ2-7; D uncertain. CDR3 length: 13 amino acids. V lost 3 bases and J 0 bases, leaving 6 bases between the germline ends. Germline V CDR1 and CDR2: SNHLY, FYNNEI. The CDR3 reads CASSEQASYEQYF. For the CDR3, the DNA is TGTGCCAGCAGTGAGCAGGCCTCCTACGAGCAGTACTTC.

This rearrangement joins TRBV19 to TRBJ1-5; D gene uncertain. Germline lookup yields CDR1 LNHDA and CDR2 SQIVND (reference sequence). CDR3 length: 13 amino acids. V lost 2 bases and J lost 6, with 8 bases in between. The CDR3 DNA is TGTGCCAGTAGTATACAGGTCGGTCAGCCCCAGCATTTT. Translating it yields CASSIQVGQPQHF.